The 8 T cell receptor beta chains presented below share a single source sample, sequenced in a study of OX40 agonist ivuxolimab in advanced cancers. Library method: the immunoSEQ multiplex PCR assay. The immuneACCESS repertoire file appears here via TCRdb, limited to in-frame rearrangements. These files lack a portion of the clones; in checked studies, under half of the deficit traces to unresolved V genes, and the cause of the others is not known. This sample lists approximately 100,000 clones; roughly 90% were detected once. The ten largest clones take up 0.79% of the sample. Sequencing used CD4+ or CD8+ T cells sorted from blood, obtained in a trial of the OX40 agonist ivuxolimab. The receptors were sampled from an adult with an advanced solid tumor such as melanoma, head and neck, liver or kidney cancer.

CDR3 in amino acids: CASEMGVGYGYTF. CDR3 bases: TGTGCCAGCGAAATGGGGGTGGGCTATGGCTACACCTTC. This chain joins TRBV2 and TRBJ1-2; possible D gene TRBD1, 5 bases. The CDR3 runs to 13 residues. Trimming removed 8 bases from V and 4 bases from J, with 14 bases in between. Germline values: CDR1 SNHLY, CDR2 FYNNEI.

The CDR3 nucleotides are TGTGCCGGATCCCTTAGCGGGGGAGATACGCAGTATTTT. Translation: CAGSLSGGDTQYF. V usage is TRBV30 and J usage is TRBJ2-3; 9 bases are shared with TRBD2. CDR3 length: 13 amino acids. V shed 8 bases, J shed 5 bases, and the junction held 8 bases outside the gene matches. CDR1 and CDR2 (germline): GTSNPN, SVGIG (reference sequence).

This chain joins TRBV7-9 and TRBJ2-3; 10 nucleotides match TRBD2. Unmatched junction bases numbered 4, after V lost 5 bases and J lost 2 bases. The CDR3 loop spans 15 amino acids. Per the germline V gene, CDR1 is SEHNR and CDR2 is FQNEAQ (reference sequence). CDR3 sequence: CASSPGTSDTDTQYF. DNA of the CDR3: TGTGCCAGCAGCCCCGGGACTAGCGACACAGATACGCAGTATTTT.

The CDR3 loop is CAWSQGGYTDTQYF. DNA of the CDR3: TGTGCCTGGAGTCAGGGGGGATACACAGATACGCAGTATTTT. The rearrangement joins TRBV30 to TRBJ2-3, with D maybe TRBD1 (7 bases). Germline V lookup: CDR1 GTSNPN, CDR2 SVGIG (reference sequence). V lost 2 bases to trimming and J lost 2 bases, with 11 bases between them. The CDR3 is 14 amino acids.

V is TRBV6-1 and J is TRBJ2-7; 9 positions agree with TRBD1. V lost 2 bases and J lost 3; bases outside the gene matches: 11. CDR3 length equals 17 residues. Germline CDR1 and CDR2: MNHNS and SASEGT. CDR3 sequence (DNA): TGTGCCAGCAGTGAACCGACCGGGACAGGGAGTGGCTACGAGCAGTACTTC. Translated: CASSEPTGTGSGYEQYF.

The V call is TRBV7-2, the J call TRBJ2-3; possibly TRBD2 for D (6 bases). The germline CDR1 and CDR2 sequences are SGHTA and FQGNSA. V was trimmed by 3 bases and J by 1 base, leaving 11 bases between them. The length of the CDR3 is 15 residues. The CDR3 here is CASSFLPGGTDTQYF. CDR3 nucleotides: TGTGCCAGCAGCTTCCTTCCGGGGGGCACAGATACGCAGTATTTT.

This chain joins TRBV7-3 and TRBJ1-1; D unclear. CDR1 is SGHTA and CDR2 is FQGTGA in the germline V gene. This CDR3 spans 16 amino acids. V was pared by 0 bases and J by 2 bases, with 13 bases between. The CDR3 loop is CASSLTLIGSNTEAFF. The CDR3 nucleotides read TGTGCCAGCAGCTTAACGTTGATAGGCAGCAACACTGAAGCTTTCTTT.

The chain uses TRBV7-2 and TRBJ1-2; TRBD1 might be the D (6 bases). V lost 5 bases, J lost 5 bases, and 9 bases lay in between. Germline lookup yields CDR1 SGHTA and CDR2 FQGNSA. The CDR3 loop spans 12 amino acids. CDR3 in amino acids: CASSRDTYGYTF. The CDR3 DNA follows: TGTGCCAGCAGCAGGGACACTTATGGCTACACCTTC.